This T cell receptor beta chain appears in the sequencing data of a study of cytomegalovirus exposure and HLA in healthy donors. With regard to this clone: Its antigen is undetermined.

PCR was performed using 60 Vbeta and 13 Jbeta primers. Data came from immunoSEQ multiplex PCR; TCRdb stores just in-frame clones and leaves some out. The ten most abundant clones cover around 2.1% of a sample with 60,000 or so clones. Trimming took 5 bases from V and 0 from J; bases not matched to a gene: 11. The CDR3 totals 17 residues. In germline, CDR1 is LNHDA, CDR2 SQIVND (reference sequence). Everyone who donated was a healthy bone marrow donor. Study-wide results and caveats: The presence/absence work took it that sequencing depth was about the same across donors. It was only CMV serostatus that was available as immune exposure information. Later analysis demonstrated an association between a missense DCLRE1C variant and TCR beta V- and J-gene trimming.

Sequenced: PBMCs. This TCR was sampled from a woman between 18 and 29 years old in good health and CMV-seronegative. The chain couples TRBV19 to TRBJ2-3; 7 nucleotides agree with TRBD2. The CDR3 here is CASSAGVGEPSTDTQYF. The CDR3 DNA sequence: TGTGCCAGTAGTGCGGGGGTGGGGGAACCTAGCACAGATACGCAGTATTTT.